Ten or more counts support the clone carrying this TCR beta chain. There are 15 residues in the CDR3. Trimming stripped 4 bases from V and 5 bases from J, with 18 bases between. Germline CDR1 SGHDT, CDR2 YYEEEE. This sample is drawn from a study of human T cells and chemical hapten exposure. Study summary: The upper back received 0.01% DPC by patch testing, with results read at 6 days.

TCRdb reprocessed the RACE reads with MiXCR, giving one entry per CDR3 protein. The sample yields nearly 55,000 distinct CDR3 sequences, about 10% seen once. Noted time point: patch test 2, 6 weeks after DPC sensitization. Sample treatment: therapeutic diphenylcyclopropenone sensitization with weekly scalp DPC. Sequenced here: whole blood, sampled in connection with sensitization to the hapten diphenylcyclopropenone (DPC). The clonotype was recovered from a woman between 45 and 60 years old with alopecia areata. Some clones in this sample may be carry-over from other donors' samples. The chain joins TRBV5-6 to TRBJ1-1; a possible D gene is TRBD1 (5 bases). CDR3 sequence (DNA): TGTGCCAGCAGCACTGCCGCTGGGGCGAGAACTGAAGCTTTCTTT. Residues: CASSTAAGARTEAFF.